Given below is one T cell receptor (beta chain) in context. These data come from a study of shared clonotypes between healthy human individuals. Study-level background: Donor ages ranged 18 to 49 years: a couple of women, a few men.

It was at deep level that the assay was run. Genomic DNA per cell subset filled all wells of several immunoSEQ plates. Ten immunoSEQ deep assay plates served to sequence unsorted PBMC DNA. Sequencing used immunoSEQ multiplex PCR; TCRdb keeps in-frame clones, though not all of them. Among hundreds of thousands of clones listed, roughly 72% were seen once. CDR3 length: 17 amino acids. V was pared by 2 bases and J by 0 bases, with 8 bases of the junction left unmatched. CDR1 LNHNV and CDR2 YYDKDF come from the germline V gene (reference sequence). This TCR came from a woman aged 40 to 50 in good health. Some clones in this sample may be carry-over from other donors' samples. Sequencing was carried out using PBMCs. The chain couples TRBV15 to TRBJ2-5; 8 bases are shared with TRBD2. In DNA, the CDR3 is TGTGCCACCAGCAGAATACTCCCTAGCGGGTACCAAGAGACCCAGTACTTC. Its protein is CATSRILPSGYQETQYF.